The 4 T cell receptor beta chains below all came from one sample that was sequenced in a study of metastatic and nonmetastatic thyroid tumors. Each patient went into thyroid surgery without having received any treatment. TCRdb used MiXCR to call clones anew from the PCR reads. This repertoire shows nearly 35,000 clones, about 15% found once; its top ten account for under 7%. Sequencing was done on a sample of blood. These receptors were taken from a female donor with papillary thyroid cancer or a benign thyroid nodule (not recorded which). Some clones in this sample may be carry-over from other donors' samples.

This chain connects TRBV7-2 to TRBJ2-1, with TRBD2 identical over 10 bases. V was clipped by 5 bases and J by 6 bases; unmatched bases: 19. Germline CDR1 reads SGHTA; CDR2 reads FQGNSA. The CDR3 has 19 amino acids. The CDR3 loop reads CASSTRAGTSGTAGNEQFF. The CDR3 DNA reads TGTGCCAGCAGCACCCGGGCCGGTACTAGCGGGACGGCTGGCAATGAGCAGTTCTTC.

This clone was counted between two and nine times. This clone may be a read error of a much larger clone one base away. Other DNA variants within this sample encode the same CDR3. The CDR3 sequence is CSVGGDSSQETQYF. In DNA form, the CDR3 reads TGCAGCGTTGGCGGTGACAGCTCCCAAGAGACCCAGTACTTC. This chain links TRBV29-1 with TRBJ2-5, with a possible D match to TRBD1 (5 bases). Deletions cut 4 bases from V and 1 base from J, with 13 bases between. Germline loops: CDR1 SQVTM, CDR2 ANQGSEA. The CDR3 is 14 residues long.

This clone was found many times. CDR3 sequence: CASSTRTASKNIQYF. Written as DNA, the CDR3 is TGTGCCAGCAGTACCCGGACGGCATCCAAAAACATTCAGTACTTC. The chain joins TRBV28 to TRBJ2-4, with D uncertain. Germline loops: CDR1 MDHEN, CDR2 SYDVKM. This CDR3 has 15 amino acids. The germline V and J ends were trimmed by 5 bases and 2 bases, with 13 bases remaining between them.

By frequency in the sample, this clone is medium-sized (0.01 to 0.1%). The V and J genes are TRBV9 and TRBJ1-2, with D unclear. Germline values: CDR1 SGDLS, CDR2 YYNGEE. This CDR3 is 12 amino acids long. Trimming shortened V by 3 bases and J by 8 bases, and 11 bases separated the two germline ends. CDR3 nucleotides: TGTGCCAGCAGCGCCTCGGGGTTAGGCTACACCTTC. Amino acids: CASSASGLGYTF.